Sequencing of this T cell receptor beta chain was carried out in a study of T cell responses to AZD1222 COVID-19 vaccine. The study, taken as a whole, reports: Distributed over spike, vaccine-associated CD4 TCRs predominated at 160-218 and 743-854.

Concerning this clone: The antigen remains undetermined.

Generated by immunoSEQ multiplex PCR, the TCRdb table keeps only in-frame clones and is missing some. The table includes 120,000 to 150,000 clones, about 93% detected once. This receptor was obtained from an adult in good health. This material consisted of peripheral blood, taken on day 0 of AZD1222 vaccination.

CDR3 coding DNA: TGCAGTGTTGGCGATCAGCCCCAGCATTTT. Residues: CSVGDQPQHF. The chain uses TRBV20-1 and TRBJ1-5; D gene unclear. Germline CDR1 reads DFQATT; CDR2 reads SNEGSKA (reference sequence). Trimming removed 7 bases from V and 5 bases from J, with 6 bases in between. The length of the CDR3 is 10 residues.